Reported below is one TCR beta chain. This clone's antigen is unknown. No clone much larger than this one lies a single base away; base qualities are absent. These data are taken from a study of shared clonotypes between healthy human individuals (dated by TCRdb to 2020 to 2022). Broadly, across the study: The cohort comprised a couple of women and three men aged 18 to 49 years. To estimate repertoire size and how much clonotypes are shared between individuals, the study performed deep sequencing of blood TCR repertoires from a handful of healthy adults. To increase sequencing depth and limit assay-specific biases, different laboratories used diverse techniques to prepare libraries and sequence TCR repertoires. Per donor, three plates each were used for CD4 naive and CD4 memory, two for CD8 naive, and one for CD8 memory. Per donor, leukapheresis produced somewhere between about 0.85 and 10 billion PBMCs.

Healthy HIV-negative adults with no recently reported acute infections or vaccinations were included as donors. Only Caucasian adults living in Nashville, Tennessee, USA were represented among the donors. Magnetic negative selection was used to enrich CD4+ T cells, after which naive cells were positively selected on CD45RA and the negative fraction became the memory subset. After blood collection by leukapheresis, PBMCs were isolated using Ficoll-Histopaque density gradient centrifugation and then cryopreserved in the vapor phase of liquid nitrogen. Analytical flow cytometry was used to check the purity and quantity of every magnetically sorted T cell population. From each sorted fraction, genomic DNA was isolated and quantified by UV absorbance on a Nanodrop 2000c. Using the deep immunoSEQ assay, TCR CDR3 regions were amplified from genomic DNA by multiplex PCR. For each cell subset, the extracted genomic DNA was distributed evenly across all wells of several immunoSEQ 96-well plates, and each plate served as one replicate. For sorted subsets, 150 to 200 ng genomic DNA, equal to tens of thousands of T cell genomes, was loaded into each replicate PCR. Purified libraries were measured with a Qubit 3.0 fluorometer, size-checked on a Bioanalyzer 2100, and measured again with the KAPA Library Quantification kit. Each immunoSEQ 96-well plate was sequenced on its own single-read 150-cycle Illumina NextSeq 550 flow cell. As for the authors' bioinformatics: Because the immunoSEQ output included only junctional sequences and no quality scores, the filtering could not be the same as the filtering used for full-length reads. Sequences were annotated with PyIR, a Python wrapper for IgBLAST v1.9, using IMGT germline references to assign V/J genes and CDR3. Reads were filtered out if the reads had weak V/J assignments (E-value above 1e-6), no CDR3, stop codons, out-of-frame junctions, or ambiguous translated residues. A V3J clonotype was defined by an identical inferred V gene, J gene, and CDR3 amino acid sequence. To compute the percentage overlap between repertoires, the number of shared unique clonotypes was divided by the size of the smaller repertoire. Repertoire richness was assessed with RTK rarefaction, the Chao1 estimator, and Recon v2.1 estimates of unobserved clonotypes. For all TCRbeta clonotypes obtained by the gDNA method from several donors, generation probabilities were computed with OLGA. TCRdb obtained this table from immuneACCESS and retained in-frame rearrangements with V and J assigned. These tables miss some clones; where compared with another copy, unresolved V genes account for less than half of the shortfall, and the remainder is unexplained. V and J calls and clone size come straight from that table; D and trimming were deduced from the DNA. This sample gives 2 million to 2.5 million clones in total; around 95% of them show up just once. Jointly, the top ten make up roughly 0.13% of the sample.

The investigation overall reported the following: Rarefaction of sorted-subset datasets indicated incomplete sequencing despite the large sequencing depth. Based on pairwise subsampling, the degree of clonotype sharing among donors was expected to be affected by sequencing depth. Naive subsets generally had larger estimated clonotype richness than memory subsets did. Higher generation probabilities were observed for clonotypes shared by all four sorted-subset donors than for non-shared clonotypes. Because the study included a small number of donors, the genetic and exposure-history diversity represented was limited. Sampling was restricted to blood, and TCR repertoires in tissue are likely to differ from TCR repertoires in blood. Across several donors, approximately 5% of naive CD4, roughly 3.5% of naive CD8, about 2.3% of memory CD4, and under 0.45% of memory CD8 clonotypes were shared.

Specimen: naive CD4+ T cells sorted from blood. Explained via the paper, the cell subset or site label denotes: CD45RA+ positively selected. The TCR sequence derives from a man aged 18 to 29 in good health.

The DNA sequence follows: TGTGCCAGCAGACGGACAGTGGATTCCTACAATGAGCAGTTCTTC. Its protein is CASRRTVDSYNEQFF. The chain employs TRBV11-3 and TRBJ2-1, with a tentative D gene TRBD1 over 6 matching bases. The cysteine opens and the phenylalanine closes a CDR3 of 15 amino acids. Only the CDR3 DNA stays, 45 bases, in frame from base 1. According to the germline V gene, CDR1 reads SGHNT and CDR2 reads YENEEA. Relative to germline, V is 6 bases shorter and J is 1 base shorter, with 13 bases between their ends.